This TCR beta chain originates from a study of identical twins' blood T cells. This clonotype was detected a few times. TCRdb redid the calling of the 5' RACE reads with MiXCR, one entry per CDR3 protein. The sample has 300,000 to 400,000 distinct CDR3 sequences; around 30% are singletons. Germline CDR1 MDHEN, CDR2 SYDVKM. V was shortened by 6 bases and J by 9 bases, with 21 bases between the two germline ends. The CDR3 sequence is 14 residues long. The clonotype was recovered from a woman aged 18 to 55 in good health. The sample comprised PBMCs. The chain employs TRBV28 and TRBJ2-7, with D perhaps assigned TRBD1 or TRBD2 (5 bases each). CDR3 sequence reads: CASRSGTTKEVQYF. The CDR3 DNA follows: TGTGCCAGCAGATCCGGGACCACGAAGGAGGTGCAGTACTTC.